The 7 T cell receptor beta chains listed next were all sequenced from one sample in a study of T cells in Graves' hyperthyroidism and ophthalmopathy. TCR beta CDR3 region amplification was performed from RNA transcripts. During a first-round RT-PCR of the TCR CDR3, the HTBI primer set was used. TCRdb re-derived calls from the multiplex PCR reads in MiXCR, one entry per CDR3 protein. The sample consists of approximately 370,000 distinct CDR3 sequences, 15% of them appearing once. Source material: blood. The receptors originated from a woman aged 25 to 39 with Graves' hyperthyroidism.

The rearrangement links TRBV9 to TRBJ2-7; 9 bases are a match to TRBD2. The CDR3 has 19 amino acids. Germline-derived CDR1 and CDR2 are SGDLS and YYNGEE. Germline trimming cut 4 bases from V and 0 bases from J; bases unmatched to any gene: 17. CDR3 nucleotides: TGTGCCAGCAGCCCTCCCGCCCCGATTAGAGCGGGAGGCTCCTACGAGCAGTACTTC. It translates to CASSPPAPIRAGGSYEQYF.

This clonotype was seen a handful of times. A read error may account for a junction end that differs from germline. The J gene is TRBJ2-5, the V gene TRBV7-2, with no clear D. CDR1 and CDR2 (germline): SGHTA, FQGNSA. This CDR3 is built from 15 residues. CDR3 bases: TGTGCCAGCAGCTTAGTATACTCAGGTCAAGAGGCCCAGTACTTC. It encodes CASSLVYSGQEAQYF.

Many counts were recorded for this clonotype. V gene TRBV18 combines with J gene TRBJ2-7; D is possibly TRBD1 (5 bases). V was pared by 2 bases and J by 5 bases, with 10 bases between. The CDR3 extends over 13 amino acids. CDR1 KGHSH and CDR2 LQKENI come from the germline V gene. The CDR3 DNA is TGTGCCAGCTCACCAGGCAGGGATAACGAGCAGTACTTC. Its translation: CASSPGRDNEQYF.

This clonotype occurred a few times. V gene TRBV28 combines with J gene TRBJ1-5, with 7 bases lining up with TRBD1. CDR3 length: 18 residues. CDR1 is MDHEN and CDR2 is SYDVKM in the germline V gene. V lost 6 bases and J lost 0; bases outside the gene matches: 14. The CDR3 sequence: CASRTPGQKSYSNQPQHF. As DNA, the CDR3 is TGTGCCAGCAGGACGCCGGGACAGAAAAGCTATAGCAATCAGCCCCAGCATTTT.

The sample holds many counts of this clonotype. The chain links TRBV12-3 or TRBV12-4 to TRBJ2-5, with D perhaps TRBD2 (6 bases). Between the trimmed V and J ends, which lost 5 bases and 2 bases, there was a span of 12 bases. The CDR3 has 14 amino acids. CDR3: CASSTGDTQETQYF. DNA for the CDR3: TGTGCCAGCAGTACGGGGGATACGCAAGAGACCCAGTACTTC.

DNA of the CDR3: TGTGCCAGCTCACCAAGGAGAACGGAAACAGATACGCAGTATTTT. Translation: CASSPRRTETDTQYF. The J gene is TRBJ2-3, the V gene TRBV18; no firm D call. The germline V gene encodes CDR1 KGHSH and CDR2 LQKENI. Trimming pared 2 bases from V and 3 bases from J, leaving 12 bases between. The CDR3 runs 15 residues.

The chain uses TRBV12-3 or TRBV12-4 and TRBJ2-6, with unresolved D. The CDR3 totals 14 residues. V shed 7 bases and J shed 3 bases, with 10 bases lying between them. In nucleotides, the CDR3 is TGTGCCAGCACTCAATCGGGTGGGGCCAACGTCCTGACTTTC. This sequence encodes CASTQSGGANVLTF.